The present T cell receptor (beta chain) was sequenced within a study of T cell repertoires in cytomegalovirus infection. The CDR3 has 13 amino acids. The V end lost 2 bases, the J end lost 7 bases, and 12 bases lay between the germline ends. From the reads, TCRdb called clonotypes with MiXCR, one entry per CDR3 protein. The data show some 300,000 distinct CDR3 sequences, with about 9.1% seen just once and approximately 2.3% held by the top ten. This clonotype was sampled from a human donor in good health (CMV status not recorded). Some clones in this sample may be carry-over from other donors' samples. The chain recombines TRBV12-3 or TRBV12-4 with TRBJ2-7; D is ambiguous. The material sequenced was PBMCs. The CDR3: CASSLKVSGEQYV. The CDR3 DNA reads as TGTGCCAGCAGTTTAAAGGTCTCTGGGGAGCAGTACGTC.